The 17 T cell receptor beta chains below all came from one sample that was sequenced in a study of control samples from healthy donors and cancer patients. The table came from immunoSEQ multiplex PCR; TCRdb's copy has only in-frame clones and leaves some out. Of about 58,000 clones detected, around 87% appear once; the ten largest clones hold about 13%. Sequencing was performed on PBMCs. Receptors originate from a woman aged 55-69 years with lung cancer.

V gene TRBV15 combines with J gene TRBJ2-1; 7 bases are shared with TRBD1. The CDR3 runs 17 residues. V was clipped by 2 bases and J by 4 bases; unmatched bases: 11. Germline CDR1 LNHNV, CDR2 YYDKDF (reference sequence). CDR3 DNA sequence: TGTGCCACCAGCAGACAAAATAGGGCAGGGGGATACAATGAGCAGTTCTTC. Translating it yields CATSRQNRAGGYNEQFF. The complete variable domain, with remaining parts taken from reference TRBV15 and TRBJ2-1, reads DAMVIQNPRYQVTQFGKPVTLSCSQTLNHNVMYWYQQKSSQAPKLLFHYYDKDFNNEADTPDNFQSRRPNTSFCFLDIRSPGLGDTAMYLCATSRQNRAGGYNEQFFGPGTRLTVL.

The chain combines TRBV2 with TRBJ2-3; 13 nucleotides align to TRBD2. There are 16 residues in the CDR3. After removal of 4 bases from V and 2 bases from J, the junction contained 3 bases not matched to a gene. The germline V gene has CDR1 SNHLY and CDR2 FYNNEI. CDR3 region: CASSAGTSGTTDTQYF. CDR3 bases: TGTGCCAGCAGTGCCGGGACTAGCGGGACCACAGATACGCAGTATTTT.

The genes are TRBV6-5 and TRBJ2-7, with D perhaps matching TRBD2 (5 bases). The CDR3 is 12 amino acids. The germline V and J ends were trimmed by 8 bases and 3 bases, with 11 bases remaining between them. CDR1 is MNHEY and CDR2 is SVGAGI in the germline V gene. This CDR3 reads CASWESFYEQYF. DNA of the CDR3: TGTGCCAGCTGGGAGTCTTTCTACGAGCAGTACTTC.

CDR3 sequence reads: CASEPLYSNQPQHF. DNA for the CDR3: TGTGCCAGCGAGCCGCTGTATAGCAATCAGCCCCAGCATTTT. The chain recombines TRBV6-5 with TRBJ1-5; D not certain. Germline V gives CDR1 MNHEY, CDR2 SVGAGI. The V gene lost 8 bases and the J gene lost 0 bases, with 11 bases spanning the gap. The CDR3 extends over 14 amino acids.

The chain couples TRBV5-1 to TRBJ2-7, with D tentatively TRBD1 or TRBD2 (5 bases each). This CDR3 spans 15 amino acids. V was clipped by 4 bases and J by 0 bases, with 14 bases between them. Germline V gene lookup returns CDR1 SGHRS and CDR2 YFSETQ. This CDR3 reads CASSSLGVSSYEQYF. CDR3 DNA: TGCGCCAGCAGCAGCCTGGGGGTCAGCTCCTACGAGCAGTACTTC.

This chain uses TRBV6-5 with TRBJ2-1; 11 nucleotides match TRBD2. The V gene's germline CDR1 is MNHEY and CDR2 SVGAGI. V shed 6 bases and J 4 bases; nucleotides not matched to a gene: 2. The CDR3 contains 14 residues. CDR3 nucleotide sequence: TGTGCCAGCAGGACTAGCGGGGATTACAATGAGCAGTTCTTC. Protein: CASRTSGDYNEQFF.

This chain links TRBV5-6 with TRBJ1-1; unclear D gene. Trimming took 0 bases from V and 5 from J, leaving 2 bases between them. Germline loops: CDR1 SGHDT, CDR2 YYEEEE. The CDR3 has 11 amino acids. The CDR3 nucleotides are TGTGCCAGCAGCTTGGCGACTGAAGCTTTCTTT. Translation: CASSLATEAFF.

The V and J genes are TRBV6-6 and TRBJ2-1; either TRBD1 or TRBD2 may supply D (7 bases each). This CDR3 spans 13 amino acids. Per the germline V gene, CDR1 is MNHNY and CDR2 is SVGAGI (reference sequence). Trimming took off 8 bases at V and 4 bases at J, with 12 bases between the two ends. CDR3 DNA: TGTGCCAGCCAGGGGGGGGATTACAATGAGCAGTTCTTC. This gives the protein CASQGGDYNEQFF.

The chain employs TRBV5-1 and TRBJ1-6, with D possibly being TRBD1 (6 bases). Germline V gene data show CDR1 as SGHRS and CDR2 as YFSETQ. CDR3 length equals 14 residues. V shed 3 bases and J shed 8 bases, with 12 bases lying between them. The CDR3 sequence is CASSSRQAHSPLHF. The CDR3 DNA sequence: TGCGCCAGCAGCTCAAGACAGGCCCATTCACCCCTCCACTTT.

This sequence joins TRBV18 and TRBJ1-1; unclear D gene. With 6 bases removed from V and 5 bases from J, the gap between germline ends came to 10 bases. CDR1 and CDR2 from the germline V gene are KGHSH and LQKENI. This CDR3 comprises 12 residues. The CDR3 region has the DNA TGTGCCAGCTCCCTGGGTGAGACTGAAGCTTTCTTT. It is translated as CASSLGETEAFF.

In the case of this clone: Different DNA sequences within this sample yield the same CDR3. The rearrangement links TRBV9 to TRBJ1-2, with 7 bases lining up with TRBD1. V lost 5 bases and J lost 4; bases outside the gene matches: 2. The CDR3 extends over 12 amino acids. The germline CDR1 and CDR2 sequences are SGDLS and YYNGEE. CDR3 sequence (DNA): TGTGCCAGCAGTCGGGACAGCTATGGCTACACCTTC. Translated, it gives CASSRDSYGYTF.

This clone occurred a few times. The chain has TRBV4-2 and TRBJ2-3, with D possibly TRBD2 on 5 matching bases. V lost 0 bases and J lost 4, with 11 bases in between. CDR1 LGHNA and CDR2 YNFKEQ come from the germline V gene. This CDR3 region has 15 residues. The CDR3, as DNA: TGTGCCAGCAGCCAAGATCCTAGCCGTGCAGATACGCAGTATTTT. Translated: CASSQDPSRADTQYF.

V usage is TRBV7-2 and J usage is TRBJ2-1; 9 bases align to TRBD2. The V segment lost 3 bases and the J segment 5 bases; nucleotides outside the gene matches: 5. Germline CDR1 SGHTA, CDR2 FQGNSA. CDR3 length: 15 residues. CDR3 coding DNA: TGTGCCAGCAGCTTCGTAGCGGGAGCCGACAATGAGCAGTTCTTC. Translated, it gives CASSFVAGADNEQFF.

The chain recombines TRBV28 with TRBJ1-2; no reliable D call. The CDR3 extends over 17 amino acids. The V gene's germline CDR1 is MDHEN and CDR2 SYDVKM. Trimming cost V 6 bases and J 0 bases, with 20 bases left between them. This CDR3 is CASSLTLVGSANYGYTF. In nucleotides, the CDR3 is TGTGCCAGCAGCCTAACCCTCGTAGGGTCCGCTAACTATGGCTACACCTTC.

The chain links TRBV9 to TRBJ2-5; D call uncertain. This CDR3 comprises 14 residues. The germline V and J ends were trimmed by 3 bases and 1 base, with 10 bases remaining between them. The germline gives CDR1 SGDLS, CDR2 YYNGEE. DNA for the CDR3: TGTGCCAGCAGCGCTAGGGCAGCCCAAGAGACCCAGTACTTC. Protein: CASSARAAQETQYF.

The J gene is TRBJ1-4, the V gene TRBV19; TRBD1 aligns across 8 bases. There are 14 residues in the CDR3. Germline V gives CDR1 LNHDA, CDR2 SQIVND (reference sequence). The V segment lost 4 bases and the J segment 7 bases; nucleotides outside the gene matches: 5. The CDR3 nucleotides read TGTGCCAGTAGTAACAGGGGGAGTGGTGAAAAACTGTTTTTT. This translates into CASSNRGSGEKLFF.

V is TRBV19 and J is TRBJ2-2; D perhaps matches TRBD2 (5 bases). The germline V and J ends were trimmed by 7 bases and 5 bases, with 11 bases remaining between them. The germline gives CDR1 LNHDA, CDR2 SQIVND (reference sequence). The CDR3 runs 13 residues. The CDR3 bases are TGTGCCAGTACGGGGAGATGGACCGGGGAGCTGTTTTTT. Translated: CASTGRWTGELFF. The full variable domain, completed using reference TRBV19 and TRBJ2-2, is DGGITQSPKYLFRKEGQNVTLSCEQNLNHDAMYWYRQDPGQGLRLIYYSQIVNDFQKGDIAEGYSVSREKKESFPLTVTSAQKNPTAFYLCASTGRWTGELFFGEGSRLTVL.